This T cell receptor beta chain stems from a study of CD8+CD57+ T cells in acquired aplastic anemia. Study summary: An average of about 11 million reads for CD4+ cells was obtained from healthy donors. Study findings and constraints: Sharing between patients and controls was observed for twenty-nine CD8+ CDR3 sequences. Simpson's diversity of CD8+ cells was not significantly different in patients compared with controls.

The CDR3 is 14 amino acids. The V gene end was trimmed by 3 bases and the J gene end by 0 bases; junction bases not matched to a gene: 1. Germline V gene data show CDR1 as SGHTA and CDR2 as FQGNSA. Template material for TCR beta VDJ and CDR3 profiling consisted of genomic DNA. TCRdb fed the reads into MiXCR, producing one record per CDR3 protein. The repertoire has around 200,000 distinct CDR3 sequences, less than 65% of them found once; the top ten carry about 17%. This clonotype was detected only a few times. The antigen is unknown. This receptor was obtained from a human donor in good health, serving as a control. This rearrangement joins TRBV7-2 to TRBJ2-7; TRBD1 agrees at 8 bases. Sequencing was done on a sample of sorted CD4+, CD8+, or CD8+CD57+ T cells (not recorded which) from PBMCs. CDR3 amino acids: CASSLTGDSYEQYF. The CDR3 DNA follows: TGTGCCAGCAGCTTGACAGGGGACTCCTACGAGCAGTACTTC.